These 27 T cell receptor beta chains came from one sample sequenced in a study of T cells in Graves' hyperthyroidism and ophthalmopathy. The CDR3 regions of TCR beta were amplified from RNA transcripts. The HTBI set primed first-round TCR CDR3 RT-PCR. One entry per CDR3 protein, called by TCRdb with MiXCR from the multiplex PCR reads. The table lists 300,000 to 500,000 distinct CDR3 sequences, roughly an eighth of them singletons, with 28% in the top ten. Sequencing was performed on blood. The receptors here all came from a man between 45 and 60 years old with Graves' ophthalmopathy.

This clonotype was seen at least ten times. In DNA form, the CDR3 reads TGTGCCAGCAGACCAGGAAACCAAATCTACAATGAGCAGTTCTTC. It yields the protein CASRPGNQIYNEQFF. V is TRBV7-2 and J is TRBJ2-1; no clear D. The CDR3 is made up of 15 amino acids. Between the trimmed V and J ends, which lost 6 bases and 3 bases, there was a span of 15 bases. The germline V gene encodes CDR1 SGHTA and CDR2 FQGNSA.

V gene TRBV15 combines with J gene TRBJ1-5; weak D call: TRBD1 (5 bases). Deletions cut 0 bases from V and 4 bases from J, with 13 bases between. The germline CDR1 and CDR2 sequences are LNHNV and YYDKDF (reference sequence). This CDR3 is built from 16 residues. CDR3 amino acids: CATSRDWDPQNQPQHF. CDR3 nucleotides: TGTGCCACCAGCAGAGATTGGGACCCACAAAATCAGCCCCAGCATTTT.

This clonotype was detected only a few times. V and J are TRBV5-1 and TRBJ2-3; TRBD2 agrees at 12 bases. There are 18 residues in the CDR3. V lost 4 bases to trimming and J lost 4 bases; unmatched junction nucleotides: 13. From germline, CDR1 is SGHRS and CDR2 YFSETQ. CDR3 in DNA: TGCGCCAGCAGCCGACAGCCTAGCGGGAGGGCCAATGCAGATACGCAGTATTTT. This gives the protein CASSRQPSGRANADTQYF. Based on the CDR3 plus reference TRBV5-1 and TRBJ2-3, the full variable domain is KAGVTQTPRYLIKTRGQQVTLSCSPISGHRSVSWYQQTPGQGLQFLFEYFSETQRNKGNFPGRFSGRQFSNSRSEMNVSTLELGDSALYLCASSRQPSGRANADTQYFGPGTRLTVL.

There are many counts of this clonotype. V and J are TRBV29-1 and TRBJ2-5; D remains unclear. Per the germline V gene, CDR1 is SQVTM and CDR2 is ANQGSEA. Trimming left V 3 bases short and J 5 bases short, with 10 bases between. CDR3 length: 12 residues. CDR3 protein: CSVDLARETQYF. CDR3 bases: TGCAGCGTTGATCTGGCTAGGGAGACCCAGTACTTC.

This clonotype showed up many times. The chain is built from TRBV7-9 and TRBJ1-1, with D hard to call. CDR3 length: 13 residues. Trimming cost V 1 base and J 3 bases, with 6 bases left between them. Germline V gives CDR1 SEHNR, CDR2 FQNEAQ (reference sequence). The CDR3 nucleotides read TGTGCCAGCAGCTTAGATGCTGACACTGAAGCTTTCTTT. Its protein product is CASSLDADTEAFF.

This clonotype was detected many times. CDR3 protein: CASSPLMTSGVDNEQFF. CDR3 bases: TGTGCCAGCTCACCTCTGATGACTAGCGGGGTCGACAATGAGCAGTTCTTC. This sequence joins TRBV18 and TRBJ2-1, with 11 bases that match TRBD2. V lost 3 bases and J lost 5; bases outside the gene matches: 9. The CDR3 is made up of 17 amino acids. The germline V gene has CDR1 KGHSH and CDR2 LQKENI.

This clonotype was detected only a few times. An end of the junction differs from the germline gene, which may be a read error. The chain combines TRBV5-1 with TRBJ2-3, with D hard to call. The germline CDR1 and CDR2 sequences are SGHRS and YFSETQ. This CDR3 has 11 amino acids. Here the CDR3 DNA reads TGCGCCAGCAGCTTGGGAGATAAGCAGTATTTT. Its protein is CASSLGDKQYF.

This clonotype was picked up a small number of times. The V gene is TRBV7-9, the J gene TRBJ2-2; 9 bases fit TRBD2. CDR3 length: 16 amino acids. Germline CDR1 and CDR2: SEHNR and FQNEAQ (reference sequence). With V trimmed by 6 bases and J by 3 bases, 8 bases remained unmatched. Here the CDR3 DNA reads TGTGCCAGCAGAAGCCCTAGCGGGAAAGACACCGGGGAGCTGTTTTTT. It specifies CASRSPSGKDTGELFF. Variable domain in full (rest from reference TRBV7-9 and TRBJ2-2): DTGVSQNPRHKITKRGQNVTFRCDPISEHNRLYWYRQTLGQGPEFLTYFQNEAQLEKSRLLSDRFSAERPKGSFSTLEIQRTEQGDSAMYLCASRSPSGKDTGELFFGEGSRLTVL.

This clonotype was seen many times. This chain connects TRBV7-2 to TRBJ2-1; D possibly uses TRBD1 or TRBD2 (5 bases each). The CDR3 consists of 16 residues. Trimming took off 2 bases at V and 3 bases at J, with 14 bases between the two ends. Germline-derived CDR1 and CDR2 are SGHTA and FQGNSA. The CDR3 DNA reads as TGTGCCAGCAGCTTAAGGGGACCAGGCGACTACAATGAGCAGTTCTTC. Translating gives CASSLRGPGDYNEQFF.

This clonotype was detected many times. V gene TRBV7-8 combines with J gene TRBJ1-5, with a tentative D call TRBD1 (5 bases). Trimming removed 3 bases at V and 1 base at J, with 7 bases between. Per germline, CDR1 SGHVS and CDR2 FQNEAQ. The CDR3 covers 14 residues. CDR3 sequence: CASSFRQSNQPQHF. For the CDR3, the DNA is TGTGCCAGCAGCTTCAGACAGAGCAATCAGCCCCAGCATTTT.

This clonotype was seen repeatedly, ten times or more. J is TRBJ2-7 and V is TRBV3-1; no clear D gene. Trimming pared 0 bases from V and 2 bases from J, leaving 14 bases between. The CDR3 loop spans 16 amino acids. Germline lookup yields CDR1 LGHDT and CDR2 YNNKEL (reference sequence). The CDR3 reads CASSQDSKGEAYEQYF. The CDR3 bases are TGTGCCAGCAGCCAAGATTCAAAGGGTGAGGCCTACGAGCAGTACTTC.

Ten or more counts support this clonotype. The J gene is TRBJ1-4, the V gene TRBV28; no definite D call. The germline gives CDR1 MDHEN, CDR2 SYDVKM. This CDR3 contains 12 residues. With 2 bases removed from V and 9 bases from J, the gap between germline ends came to 7 bases. The CDR3 DNA reads TGTGCCAGCAGTTTAGAGGAACAAAAACTGTTTTTT. This translates into CASSLEEQKLFF.

This clonotype occurred many times. This chain joins TRBV7-2 and TRBJ2-3; D is uncertain. This CDR3 region has 14 residues. The V gene lost 0 bases and the J gene lost 0 bases, with 4 bases spanning the gap. CDR1 SGHTA and CDR2 FQGNSA come from the germline V gene. The DNA for the CDR3 is TGTGCCAGCAGCTTAGCGACAAGCACAGATACGCAGTATTTT. It translates to CASSLATSTDTQYF.

This clonotype was detected ten times or more. V gene TRBV2 combines with J gene TRBJ2-1; TRBD1 matches 10 bases. V dropped 6 bases and J dropped 3; count of bases not matched to a gene: 5. The CDR3 totals 15 residues. From germline, CDR1 is SNHLY and CDR2 FYNNEI. CDR3 bases: TGTGCCAGCAGCGACCGGGACAGGGGCTACAATGAGCAGTTCTTC. Translating it yields CASSDRDRGYNEQFF.

CDR3 loop: CASSLGSYWTLVNYGYTF. CDR3 sequence (DNA): TGTGCCAGCAGCTTAGGGTCCTACTGGACACTAGTTAACTATGGCTACACCTTC. The chain uses TRBV11-2 and TRBJ1-2; the D gene is possibly TRBD1 (5 bases). Per germline, CDR1 SGHAT and CDR2 FQNNGV. This CDR3 is built from 18 residues. V gave up 1 base and J gave up 1 base, with 19 bases separating them.

At least ten counts were recorded for this clonotype. The genes are TRBV12-3 or TRBV12-4 and TRBJ1-1, with D tentatively TRBD1 (6 bases). V was clipped by 6 bases and J by 3 bases, with 11 bases between them. The CDR3 is 13 amino acids. CDR3 in DNA: TGTGCCAGCAGAACAGGGAAGTACACTGAAGCTTTCTTT. This encodes CASRTGKYTEAFF.

This chain links TRBV20-1 with TRBJ2-7; D gene ambiguous. There are 14 residues in the CDR3. The germline V gene has CDR1 DFQATT and CDR2 SNEGSKA (reference sequence). With 2 bases removed from V and 4 bases from J, the gap between germline ends came to 15 bases. In DNA, the CDR3 is TGCAGTGCTAGACCCAGCTCTTTAGGGTACGAGCAGTACTTC. Protein: CSARPSSLGYEQYF.

This clonotype showed up many times. The V call is TRBV4-1, the J call TRBJ1-6; the match to TRBD1 covers 7 bases. This CDR3 has 16 amino acids. V lost 5 bases to trimming and J lost 8 bases; unmatched junction nucleotides: 12. Germline loops: CDR1 MGHRA, CDR2 YSYEKL. The CDR3: CASSYGGQIGDSPLHF. DNA of the CDR3: TGCGCCAGCAGCTACGGGGGACAGATAGGGGATTCACCCCTCCACTTT.

This chain connects TRBV9 to TRBJ2-7, with 7 bases identical to TRBD1. V dropped 5 bases and J dropped 4; count of bases not matched to a gene: 9. This CDR3 comprises 14 residues. Germline values: CDR1 SGDLS, CDR2 YYNGEE. The CDR3 sequence: CASSAGTAYYEQYF. The CDR3 DNA sequence: TGTGCCAGCAGTGCCGGGACAGCATATTACGAGCAGTACTTC. Using reference TRBV9 and TRBJ2-7 for the parts outside the CDR3, the full variable domain is DSGVTQTPKHLITATGQRVTLRCSPRSGDLSVYWYQQSLDQGLQFLIQYYNGEERAKGNILERFSAQQFPDLHSELNLSSLELGDSALYFCASSAGTAYYEQYFGPGTRLTVT.

This clonotype occurred a few times. The genes are TRBV7-9 and TRBJ2-5, with D possibly matching TRBD2 (6 bases). The CDR3 runs to 15 residues. The V end lost 3 bases, the J end lost 7 bases, and 18 bases lay between the germline ends. The germline gives CDR1 SEHNR, CDR2 FQNEAQ (reference sequence). CDR3 DNA sequence: TGTGCCAGCAGCTTCGCTGGACGGGAGTGGGGGACCCAGTACTTC. Translation gives CASSFAGREWGTQYF.

The sample holds many counts of this clonotype. Here the CDR3 reads CATRTELWSGYTF. CDR3 sequence (DNA): TGTGCCACTCGAACAGAACTATGGTCCGGCTACACCTTC. V usage is TRBV19 and J usage is TRBJ1-2, with D unclear. The germline V and J ends were trimmed by 10 bases and 8 bases, with 20 bases remaining between them. The germline gives CDR1 LNHDA, CDR2 SQIVND (reference sequence). The CDR3 runs 13 residues.

This clonotype was seen at least ten times. The junction does not match germline at one end; this may be a read error. The gene calls are TRBV7-2 and TRBJ2-1; tentatively, D is TRBD2 (5 bases). Germline CDR1 SGHTA, CDR2 FQGNSA. The CDR3 is 13 amino acids. CDR3 residues: CASSLGADNEQFF. The CDR3 DNA reads as TGTGCCAGCAGTTTAGGAGCGGACAATGAGCAGTTCTTC.

This clonotype was observed many times. The V gene is TRBV6-1, the J gene TRBJ1-1; D is perhaps TRBD1 (6 bases). Trimming cost V 8 bases and J 5 bases, with 18 bases left between them. This CDR3 has 14 residues. Looked up from germline, CDR1 is MNHNS and CDR2 is SASEGT. The CDR3 loop is CASWRAGERTEAFF. Written as DNA, the CDR3 is TGTGCCAGCTGGAGGGCAGGGGAAAGGACTGAAGCTTTCTTT.

The genes are TRBV29-1 and TRBJ1-2; 9 bases line up with TRBD1. The CDR3 extends over 12 amino acids. After removal of 6 bases from V and 5 bases from J, the junction contained 4 bases not matched to a gene. Germline V gene lookup returns CDR1 SQVTM and CDR2 ANQGSEA. The CDR3 nucleotides are TGCAGCGTCGGAGGACAGGGGTATGGCTACACCTTC. It translates to CSVGGQGYGYTF.

This clonotype was seen ten or more times. V is TRBV11-2 and J is TRBJ2-7, with 7 bases aligning to TRBD1. CDR1 is SGHAT, CDR2 FQNNGV, per germline. V shed 3 bases and J 0 bases; nucleotides not matched to a gene: 8. The CDR3 extends over 16 amino acids. The CDR3 is CASSLAPWTGSYEQYF. As DNA, the CDR3 is TGTGCCAGCAGCTTGGCCCCTTGGACAGGCTCCTACGAGCAGTACTTC.

In its sample, this clonotype was seen a few times. The J gene is TRBJ2-2, the V gene TRBV10-3; 8 nucleotides align to TRBD1. The length of the CDR3 is 18 residues. Unmatched junction bases numbered 19, after V lost 10 bases and J lost 3 bases. Germline CDR1 is ENHRY and CDR2 is SYGVKD. In DNA form, the CDR3 reads TGTGCCACTTTTCCCGGGACAGGACGGCTGTCGGACACCGGGGAGCTGTTTTTT. This translates into CATFPGTGRLSDTGELFF.

The chain couples TRBV2 to TRBJ2-1, with TRBD2 identical over 14 bases. V trimming: 6 bases; J trimming: 9 bases; junction bases outside the gene matches: 10. This CDR3 has 16 amino acids. CDR1 SNHLY and CDR2 FYNNEI come from the germline V gene. The CDR3 loop is CASSDPGLAGVIEQFF. The DNA for the CDR3 is TGTGCCAGCAGCGATCCGGGACTAGCGGGAGTTATTGAGCAGTTCTTC. The whole variable domain, filled in from reference TRBV2 and TRBJ2-1, reads EPEVTQTPSHQVTQMGQEVILRCVPISNHLYFYWYRQILGQKVEFLVSFYNNEISEKSEIFDDQFSVERPDGSNFTLKIRSTKLEDSAMYFCASSDPGLAGVIEQFFGPGTRLTVL.